In this sample, the clone carrying this TCR beta chain turned up a few times. Here immunoSEQ multiplex PCR was the method, and the copy in TCRdb shows in-frame clones only, minus some. The table includes 70,000 or so clones, 76% detected once. This record comes from a study of blood T cell repertoires in COVID-19. Study-wide context: Samples came from the United States, Italy and Spain, spanning acute and convalescent COVID-19.

The sequenced sample was peripheral blood. This sequence was found in a man in his sixties with COVID-19, enrolled during active disease.

This chain's CDR3 is CSARTTEAFF. The DNA of the CDR3 is TGCAGCGCTAGGACTACTGAAGCTTTCTTT. The gene calls are TRBV29-1 and TRBJ1-1; D call uncertain. The CDR3 extends over 10 amino acids. V was shortened by 7 bases and J by 5 bases, with 8 bases between the two germline ends. Germline V lookup: CDR1 SQVTM, CDR2 ANQGSEA.